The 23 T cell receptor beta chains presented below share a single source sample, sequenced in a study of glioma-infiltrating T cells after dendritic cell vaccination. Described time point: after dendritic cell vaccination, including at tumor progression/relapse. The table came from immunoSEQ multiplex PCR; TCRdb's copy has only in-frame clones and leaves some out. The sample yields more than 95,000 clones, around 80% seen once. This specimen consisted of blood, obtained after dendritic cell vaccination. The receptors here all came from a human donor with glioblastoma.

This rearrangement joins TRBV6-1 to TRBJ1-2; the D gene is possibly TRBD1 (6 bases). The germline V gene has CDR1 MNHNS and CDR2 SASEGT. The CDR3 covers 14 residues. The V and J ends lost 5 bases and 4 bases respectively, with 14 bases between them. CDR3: CASSTWTASYGYTF. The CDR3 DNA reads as TGTGCCAGCAGTACCTGGACAGCCTCCTATGGCTACACCTTC.

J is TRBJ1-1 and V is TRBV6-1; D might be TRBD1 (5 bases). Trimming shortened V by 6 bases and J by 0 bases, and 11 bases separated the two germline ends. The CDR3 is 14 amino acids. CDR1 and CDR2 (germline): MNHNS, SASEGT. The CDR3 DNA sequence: TGTGCCAGCAGGGTAGGGGTATTGAACACTGAAGCTTTCTTT. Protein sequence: CASRVGVLNTEAFF.

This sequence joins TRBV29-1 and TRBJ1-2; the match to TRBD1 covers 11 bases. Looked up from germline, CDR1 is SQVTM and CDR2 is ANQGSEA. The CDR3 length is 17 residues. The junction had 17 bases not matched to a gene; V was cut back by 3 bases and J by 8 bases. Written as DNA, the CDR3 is TGCAGCGTTGAGCTGTTCCGGGACAGGGGGATTTCTGGAGGCTACACCTTC. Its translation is CSVELFRDRGISGGYTF. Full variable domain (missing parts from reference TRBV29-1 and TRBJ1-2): SAVISQKPSRDICQRGTSLTIQCQVDSQVTMMFWYRQQPGQSLTLIATANQGSEATYESGFVIDKFPISRPNLTFSTLTVSNMSPEDSSIYLCSVELFRDRGISGGYTFGSGTRLTVV.

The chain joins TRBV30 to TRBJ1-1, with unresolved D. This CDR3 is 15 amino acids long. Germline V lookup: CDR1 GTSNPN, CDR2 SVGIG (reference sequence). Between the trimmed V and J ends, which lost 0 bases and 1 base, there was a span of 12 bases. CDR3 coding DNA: TGTGCCTGGAGTGTCCGGAGCCGAAGGAACACTGAAGCTTTCTTT. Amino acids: CAWSVRSRRNTEAFF.

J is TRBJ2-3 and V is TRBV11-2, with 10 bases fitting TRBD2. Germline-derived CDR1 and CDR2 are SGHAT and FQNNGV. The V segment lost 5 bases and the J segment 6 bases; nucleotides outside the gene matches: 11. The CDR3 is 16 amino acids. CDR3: CASSPGLADRRDTQYF. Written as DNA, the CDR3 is TGTGCCAGCAGCCCCGGACTAGCGGATAGGAGGGATACGCAGTATTTT. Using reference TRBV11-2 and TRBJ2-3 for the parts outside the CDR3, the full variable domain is EAGVAQSPRYKIIEKRQSVAFWCNPISGHATLYWYQQILGQGPKLLIQFQNNGVVDDSQLPKDRFSAERLKGVDSTLKIQPAKLEDSAVYLCASSPGLADRRDTQYFGPGTRLTVL.

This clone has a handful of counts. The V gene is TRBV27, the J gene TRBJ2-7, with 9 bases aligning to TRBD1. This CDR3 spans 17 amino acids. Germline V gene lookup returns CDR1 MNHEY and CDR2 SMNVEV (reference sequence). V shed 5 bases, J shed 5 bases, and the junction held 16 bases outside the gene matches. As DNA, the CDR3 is TGTGCCAGCAGTCGGCTAATCACAGGGGGCATAGCCAACGAGCAGTACTTC. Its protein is CASSRLITGGIANEQYF.

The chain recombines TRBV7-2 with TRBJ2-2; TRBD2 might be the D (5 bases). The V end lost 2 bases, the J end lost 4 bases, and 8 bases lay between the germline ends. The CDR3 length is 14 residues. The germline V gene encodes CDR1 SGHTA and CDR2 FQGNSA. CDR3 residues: CASSLPGFTGELFF. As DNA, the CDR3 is TGTGCCAGCAGCTTACCGGGGTTCACCGGGGAGCTGTTTTTT.

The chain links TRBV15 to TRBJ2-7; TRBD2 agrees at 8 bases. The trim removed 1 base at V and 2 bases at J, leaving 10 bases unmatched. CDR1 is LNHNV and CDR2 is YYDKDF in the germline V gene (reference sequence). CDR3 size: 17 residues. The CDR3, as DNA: TGTGCCACCAGCAGAGCGTGGGGGGGACTAGATACCTACGAGCAGTACTTC. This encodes CATSRAWGGLDTYEQYF.

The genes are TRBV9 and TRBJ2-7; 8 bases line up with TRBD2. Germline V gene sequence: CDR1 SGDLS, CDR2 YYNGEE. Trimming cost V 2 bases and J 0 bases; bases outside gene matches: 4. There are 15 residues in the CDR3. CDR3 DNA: TGTGCCAGCAGCGTCGCGGGGGGCAGCTCCTACGAGCAGTACTTC. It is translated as CASSVAGGSSYEQYF.

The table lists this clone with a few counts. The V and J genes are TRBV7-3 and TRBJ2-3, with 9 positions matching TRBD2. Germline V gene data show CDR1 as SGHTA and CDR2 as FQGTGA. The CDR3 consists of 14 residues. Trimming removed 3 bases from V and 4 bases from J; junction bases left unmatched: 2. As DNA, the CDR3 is TGTGCCAGCAGCTTCAGCGGGGGGCCAGATACGCAGTATTTT. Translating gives CASSFSGGPDTQYF. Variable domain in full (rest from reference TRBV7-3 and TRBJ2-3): GAGVSQTPSNKVTEKGKYVELRCDPISGHTALYWYRQSLGQGPEFLIYFQGTGAADDSGLPNDRFFAVRPEGSVSTLKIQRTERGDSAVYLCASSFSGGPDTQYFGPGTRLTVL.

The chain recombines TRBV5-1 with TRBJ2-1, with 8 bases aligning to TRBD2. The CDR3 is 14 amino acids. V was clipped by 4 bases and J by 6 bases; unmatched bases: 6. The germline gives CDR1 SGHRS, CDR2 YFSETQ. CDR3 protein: CASSPLAGLNEQFF. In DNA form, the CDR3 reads TGCGCCAGCAGCCCGCTAGCGGGCCTCAATGAGCAGTTCTTC. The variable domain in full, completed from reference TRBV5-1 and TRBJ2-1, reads KAGVTQTPRYLIKTRGQQVTLSCSPISGHRSVSWYQQTPGQGLQFLFEYFSETQRNKGNFPGRFSGRQFSNSRSEMNVSTLELGDSALYLCASSPLAGLNEQFFGPGTRLTVL.

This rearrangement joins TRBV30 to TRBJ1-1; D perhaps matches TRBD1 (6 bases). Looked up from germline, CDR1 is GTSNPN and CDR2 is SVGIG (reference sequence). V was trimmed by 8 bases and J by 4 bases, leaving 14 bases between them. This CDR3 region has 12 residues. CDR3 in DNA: TGTGCCCGGGATACAGGGAGCACTGAAGCTTTCTTT. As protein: CARDTGSTEAFF.

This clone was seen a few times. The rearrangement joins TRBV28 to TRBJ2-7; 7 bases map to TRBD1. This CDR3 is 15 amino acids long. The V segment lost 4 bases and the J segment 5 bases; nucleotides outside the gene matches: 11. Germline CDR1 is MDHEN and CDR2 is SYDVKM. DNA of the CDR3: TGTGCCAGCAGTTCCCAGACAGGGTGGTTGAACGAGCAGTACTTC. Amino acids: CASSSQTGWLNEQYF.

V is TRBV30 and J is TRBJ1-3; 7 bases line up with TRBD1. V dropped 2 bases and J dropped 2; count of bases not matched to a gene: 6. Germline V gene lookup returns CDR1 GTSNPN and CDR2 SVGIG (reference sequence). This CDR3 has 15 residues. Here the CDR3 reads CAWSFSQGAGNTIYF. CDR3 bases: TGTGCCTGGAGTTTTTCTCAGGGGGCTGGAAACACCATATATTTT. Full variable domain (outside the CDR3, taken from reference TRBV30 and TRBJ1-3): SQTIHQWPATLVQPVGSPLSLECTVEGTSNPNLYWYRQAAGRGLQLLFYSVGIGQISSEVPQNLSASRPQDRQFILSSKKLLLSDSGFYLCAWSFSQGAGNTIYFGEGSWLTVV.

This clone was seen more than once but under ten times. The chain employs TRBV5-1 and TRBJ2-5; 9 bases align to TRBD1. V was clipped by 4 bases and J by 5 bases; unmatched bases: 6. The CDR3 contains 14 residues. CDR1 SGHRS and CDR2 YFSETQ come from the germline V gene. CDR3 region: CASSPQGAYETQYF. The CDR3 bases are TGCGCCAGCAGCCCACAGGGGGCTTATGAGACCCAGTACTTC. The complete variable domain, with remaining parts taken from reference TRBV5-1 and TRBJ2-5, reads KAGVTQTPRYLIKTRGQQVTLSCSPISGHRSVSWYQQTPGQGLQFLFEYFSETQRNKGNFPGRFSGRQFSNSRSEMNVSTLELGDSALYLCASSPQGAYETQYFGPGTRLLVL.

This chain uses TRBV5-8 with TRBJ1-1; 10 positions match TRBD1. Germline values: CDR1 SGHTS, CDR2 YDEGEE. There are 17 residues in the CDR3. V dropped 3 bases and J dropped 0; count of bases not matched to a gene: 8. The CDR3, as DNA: TGTGCCAGCAGCTGGACAGGGGGTTGGGCCATGAACACTGAAGCTTTCTTT. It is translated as CASSWTGGWAMNTEAFF.

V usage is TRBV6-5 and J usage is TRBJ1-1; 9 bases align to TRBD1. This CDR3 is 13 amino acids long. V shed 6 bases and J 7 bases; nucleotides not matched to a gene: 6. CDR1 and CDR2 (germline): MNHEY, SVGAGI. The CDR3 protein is CASSSPGQGEAFF. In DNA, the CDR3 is TGTGCCAGCAGCTCCCCGGGACAGGGTGAAGCTTTCTTT.

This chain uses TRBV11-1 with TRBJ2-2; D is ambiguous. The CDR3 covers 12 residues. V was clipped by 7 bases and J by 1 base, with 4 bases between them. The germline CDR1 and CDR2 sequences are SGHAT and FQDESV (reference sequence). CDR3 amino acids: CASNKNTGELFF. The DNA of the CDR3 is TGTGCCAGCAACAAGAACACCGGGGAGCTGTTTTTT.

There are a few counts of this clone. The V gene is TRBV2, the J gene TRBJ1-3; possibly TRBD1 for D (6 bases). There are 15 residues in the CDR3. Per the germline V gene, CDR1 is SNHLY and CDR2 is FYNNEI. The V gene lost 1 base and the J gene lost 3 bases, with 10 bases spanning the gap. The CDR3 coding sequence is TGTGCCAGCAGTGAAGGACAGGTGGTTGGAAACACCATATATTTT. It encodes CASSEGQVVGNTIYF.

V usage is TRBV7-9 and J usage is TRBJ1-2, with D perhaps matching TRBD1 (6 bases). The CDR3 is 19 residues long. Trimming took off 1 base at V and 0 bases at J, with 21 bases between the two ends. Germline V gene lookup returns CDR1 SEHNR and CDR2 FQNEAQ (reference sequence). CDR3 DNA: TGTGCCAGCAGCTTAGTTCCCGGACAGCGTTCCCCCCCTAACTATGGCTACACCTTC. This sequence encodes CASSLVPGQRSPPNYGYTF.

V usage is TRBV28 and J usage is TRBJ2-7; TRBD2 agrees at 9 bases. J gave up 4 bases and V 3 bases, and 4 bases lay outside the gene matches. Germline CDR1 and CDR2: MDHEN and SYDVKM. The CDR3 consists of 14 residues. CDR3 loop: CASSFPSGVYEQYF. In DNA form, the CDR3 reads TGTGCCAGCAGTTTCCCTAGCGGGGTTTACGAGCAGTACTTC.

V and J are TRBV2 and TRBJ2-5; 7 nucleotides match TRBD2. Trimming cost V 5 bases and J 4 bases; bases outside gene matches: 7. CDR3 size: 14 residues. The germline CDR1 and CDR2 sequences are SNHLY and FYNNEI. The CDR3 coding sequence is TGTGCCAGCAGTAGGACTAGTTTTCGAGAGACCCAGTACTTC. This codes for CASSRTSFRETQYF. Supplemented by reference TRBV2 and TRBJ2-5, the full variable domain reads EPEVTQTPSHQVTQMGQEVILRCVPISNHLYFYWYRQILGQKVEFLVSFYNNEISEKSEIFDDQFSVERPDGSNFTLKIRSTKLEDSAMYFCASSRTSFRETQYFGPGTRLLVL.

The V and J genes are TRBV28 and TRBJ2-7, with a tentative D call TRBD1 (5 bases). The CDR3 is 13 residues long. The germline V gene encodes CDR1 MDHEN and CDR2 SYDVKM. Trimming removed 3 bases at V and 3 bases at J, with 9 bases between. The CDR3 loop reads CASSLGPDYEQYF. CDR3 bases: TGTGCCAGCAGTTTGGGGCCCGACTACGAGCAGTACTTC. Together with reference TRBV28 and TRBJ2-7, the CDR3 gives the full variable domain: DVKVTQSSRYLVKRTGEKVFLECVQDMDHENMFWYRQDPGLGLRLIYFSYDVKMKEKGDIPEGYSVSREKKERFSLILESASTNQTSMYLCASSLGPDYEQYFGPGTRLTVT.